These T cell receptor beta chains were read from a single sample in a study of blood T cells in healthy people across ages. Via MiXCR, TCRdb re-called the 5' RACE reads, giving one row per CDR3 protein. The sample gives 1.8 million or so distinct CDR3 sequences, roughly 43% of which show up once; 20% to 25% is in the top ten. The sample consisted of blood. The receptors were sampled from a human donor in good health. The CDR3 runs from the conserved cysteine through the conserved F or W. The order of the fields is CDR3 protein, CDR3 DNA, J gene, V gene, D gene, clone size. The D gene is left open where the match is weak. Some rows have no size entry. The others give once, few or many, or a class for an expanded clone.

CASSLGVGGPYNEQYF	TGTGCCAGCAGCTTAGGGGTGGGGGGGCCCTACAATGAGCAGTACTTC	TRBJ2-7	TRBV7-2	NA	NA
CAITALGGGTTDTQYF	TGTGCCATCACCGCCTTGGGCGGGGGGACTACAGATACGCAGTATTTT	TRBJ2-3	TRBV10-3	TRBD2	few
CASSLWAGEGYGYTF	TGTGCCAGCAGTTTATGGGCAGGGGAAGGCTATGGCTACACCTTC	TRBJ1-2	TRBV27	NA	NA
CASSPLADNPLRSYNEQFF	TGTGCCAGCAGCCCCCTAGCCGACAACCCCTTACGCTCCTACAATGAGCAGTTCTTC	TRBJ2-1	TRBV5-6	NA	NA
CASSDSSGGAATDTQYF	TGTGCCAGCAGCGATTCTAGCGGGGGGGCCGCGACAGATACGCAGTATTTT	TRBJ2-3	TRBV7-2	TRBD2	NA
CASSLGNLPGVETQYF	TGTGCCAGCAGCTTAGGGAACCTTCCAGGGGTTGAGACCCAGTACTTC	TRBJ2-5	TRBV7-3	NA	few
CASTDLTGPTRAFF	TGTGCCAGCACCGATCTTACGGGGCCTACGAGGGCTTTCTTT	TRBJ1-1	TRBV28	NA	NA
CASSLRASGGEQYF	TGTGCCAGCAGCCTACGGGCTAGCGGAGGCGAGCAGTACTTC	TRBJ2-7	TRBV7-9	TRBD2	few
CASSLNGQEELFF	TGTGCCAGCAGTTTAAATGGACAGGAGGAGCTGTTTTTT	TRBJ2-2	TRBV27	TRBD1	NA
CASSLWSAGGPYSEQYF	TGTGCCAGCAGTTTATGGTCCGCGGGGGGGCCATATAGTGAGCAGTACTTC	TRBJ2-7	TRBV7-2	TRBD2	NA
CASSFLNVGSFGSPLHF	TGTGCCAGCAGCTTTCTAAATGTAGGCAGCTTCGGATCACCCCTCCACTTT	TRBJ1-6	TRBV5-8	NA	few
CSAREGLAGTQYF	TGCAGTGCTAGAGAGGGACTAGCTGGGACCCAGTACTTC	TRBJ2-5	TRBV20-1	TRBD2	once
CASSLSGNDNYGYTF	TGCGCCAGCAGCTTGAGTGGGAACGATAACTATGGCTACACCTTC	TRBJ1-2	TRBV5-1	NA	few
CASSPLEGQNPLELEKLFF	TGTGCCAGCAGTCCACTCGAGGGACAGAACCCTTTGGAGCTTGAAAAACTGTTTTTT	TRBJ1-4	TRBV25-1	TRBD1	few
CASITGTAGTDTQYF	TGTGCCAGCATCACCGGGACAGCTGGCACAGATACGCAGTATTTT	TRBJ2-3	TRBV2	TRBD1	NA
CASTGGRGENEQFF	TGTGCCAGCACCGGTGGGCGAGGAGAAAATGAGCAGTTCTTC	TRBJ2-1	TRBV2	NA	few
CASSYSRTQKETQYF	TGTGCCAGCAGTTACTCTAGGACACAGAAAGAGACCCAGTACTTC	TRBJ2-5	TRBV6-5	NA	NA
CSAAGTDRYEQYF	TGCAGTGCGGCCGGGACAGACCGATACGAGCAGTACTTC	TRBJ2-7	TRBV20-1	TRBD1	NA
CASSQGSDRTGGYTF	TGTGCCAGCAGCCAAGGGTCAGACCGGACAGGTGGCTACACCTTC	TRBJ1-2	TRBV3-1	TRBD1	NA
CASSPSWGYEQFF	TGTGCCAGCAGTCCCTCCTGGGGGTATGAGCAGTTCTTC	TRBJ2-1	TRBV12-3/TRBV12-4	NA	NA
CASSHTEGYYEQYF	TGTGCCAGCAGCCACACCGAGGGCTATTACGAGCAGTACTTC	TRBJ2-7	TRBV4-2	NA	few
CASSQDVAAGLAEYNEQFF	TGCGCCAGCAGCCAAGACGTCGCGGCTGGACTAGCGGAATACAATGAGCAGTTCTTC	TRBJ2-1	TRBV4-3	TRBD2	NA
CSVERDRVYNEQFF	TGCAGCGTTGAAAGGGACAGAGTCTACAATGAGCAGTTCTTC	TRBJ2-1	TRBV29-1	TRBD1	few
CASSITGTRTSYGYTF	TGTGCCAGCAGTATCACCGGGACAAGAACATCCTATGGCTACACCTTC	TRBJ1-2	TRBV12-3/TRBV12-4	NA	NA
CASIPQDGDLFLVTQYF	TGTGCCAGCATCCCCCAGGACGGGGACCTCTTTTTGGTGACTCAGTACTTC	TRBJ2-5	TRBV2	NA	NA
CSVGTSAKLFF	TGCAGCGTTGGAACCTCCGCGAAACTGTTTTTT	TRBJ1-4	TRBV29-1	NA	NA
CASSFGLNNYGYTF	TGTGCCAGCAGTTTTGGGCTAAACAACTATGGCTACACCTTC	TRBJ1-2	TRBV27	NA	few
CSVVGDRATQYF	TGCAGCGTTGTCGGGGATCGGGCTACCCAGTACTTC	TRBJ2-5	TRBV29-1	NA	many
CASGLGGDTEAFF	TGTGCTAGTGGTTTGGGAGGGGATACTGAAGCTTTCTTT	TRBJ1-1	TRBV12-5	NA	NA
CATKVGGQAEAFF	TGTGCCACCAAGGTGGGGGGGCAGGCTGAAGCTTTCTTT	TRBJ1-1	TRBV10-3	NA	few
CASSPRTVNTEAFF	TGTGCCAGCAGCCCTAGGACGGTGAACACTGAAGCTTTCTTT	TRBJ1-1	TRBV9	NA	many
CASSQVGGNRPQHF	TGCGCCAGCAGCCAAGTGGGGGGCAATCGGCCCCAGCATTTT	TRBJ1-5	TRBV4-1	NA	NA
CASSHRRTGNNYGYTF	TGTGCCAGCAGCCACCGACGGACAGGGAATAACTATGGCTACACCTTC	TRBJ1-2	TRBV7-2	TRBD1	NA
CASSDRFRVGDRLFF	TGTGCCAGCAGTGATCGGTTCAGGGTCGGAGATAGACTGTTTTTT	TRBJ1-4	TRBV6-1	NA	NA
CASSFPGQVLNEQYF	TGTGCCAGCAGCTTTCCCGGACAGGTTCTAAACGAGCAGTACTTC	TRBJ2-7	TRBV7-6	TRBD1	NA
CACRTNRGTGANVLTF	TGTGCCTGCAGAACAAACCGGGGGACTGGGGCCAACGTCCTGACTTTC	TRBJ2-6	TRBV7-2	NA	NA
CASSLMAGGAYEQYF	TGTGCCAGCAGTTTAATGGCAGGGGGTGCCTACGAGCAGTACTTC	TRBJ2-7	TRBV28	TRBD1	NA
CASRQHSGGGDTEAFF	TGTGCCAGCAGACAACATTCCGGCGGGGGAGACACTGAAGCTTTCTTT	TRBJ1-1	TRBV7-2	NA	NA
CSARSTGEDQPQHF	TGCAGTGCTAGAAGCACAGGGGAAGATCAGCCCCAGCATTTT	TRBJ1-5	TRBV20-1	TRBD1	few